This TCR beta chain was obtained from a study of T cell responses to AZD1222 COVID-19 vaccine. Study observations and caveats: Repertoires in all cases were sampled only once the peak T cell response had passed. The reported proportion of spike-specific TCRs targeting unmutated variant regions was nearly half. Spike-specific TCR repertoires showed rising breadth and depth after two AZD1222 doses.

Produced via immunoSEQ multiplex PCR; TCRdb's table is partial and in-frame only. The profile shows fewer than 130,000 clones, around 90% of them singletons. The V and J ends lost 1 base and 7 bases respectively, with 8 bases between them. This CDR3 region has 13 residues. Whether given at about 4 or about 12 weeks, second doses were pooled. As for this clone: Its cognate antigen is unknown.

This TCR came from an adult who received the AZD1222 COVID-19 vaccine. This chain links TRBV12-3 or TRBV12-4 with TRBJ2-1, with D maybe TRBD1 (6 bases). The material was peripheral blood, obtained 28 days after the second AZD1222 dose. CDR3 in amino acids: CASSLDRVNEQFF. The DNA for the CDR3 is TGTGCCAGCAGTTTAGACAGGGTAAATGAGCAGTTCTTC.